This T cell receptor beta chain was identified during a study of early T cells in non-severe SARS-CoV-2 infection. Findings of the study overall: A preference for anti-spike CD8 responses marked VDJdb matching, which missed private and CD4 specificities.

This clonotype has a handful of counts. Its antigen is unidentified. Looked up from germline, CDR1 is LNHDA and CDR2 is SQIVND (reference sequence). V lost 8 bases and J lost 6, with 14 bases in between. The CDR3 length is 12 residues. TCRdb analysed the 5' RACE reads with MiXCR anew, one entry per CDR3 protein. The repertoire holds about 35,000 distinct CDR3 sequences, with 5% to 6% as singletons. The sequence derives from an adult who was a healthcare worker with PCR-confirmed SARS-CoV-2 infection or an uninfected control (not recorded which). The chain links TRBV19 to TRBJ2-7, with D possibly being TRBD2 (6 bases). Sequenced: whole blood. The CDR3 region is CASSISGVEQYF. The DNA for the CDR3 is TGTGCCAGTTCCATCTCGGGGGTCGAGCAGTACTTC.